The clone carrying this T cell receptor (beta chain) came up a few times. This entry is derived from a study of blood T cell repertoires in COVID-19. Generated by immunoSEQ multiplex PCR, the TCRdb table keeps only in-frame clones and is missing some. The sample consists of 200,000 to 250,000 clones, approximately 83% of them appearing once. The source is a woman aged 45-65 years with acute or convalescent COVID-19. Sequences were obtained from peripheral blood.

In DNA form, the CDR3 reads TGCGCCAGCAGCTCACAGGGGGCGACTTTCTTT. Its protein product is CASSSQGATFF. The chain employs TRBV5-1 and TRBJ1-1; 9 bases align to TRBD1. The germline gives CDR1 SGHRS, CDR2 YFSETQ. The CDR3 is 11 residues long. V gave up 3 bases and J gave up 12 bases; unmatched junction bases: 3.